This TCR beta chain was retrieved from a study of cytomegalovirus exposure and HLA in healthy donors. Study-wide background: The study placed over 65% of its roughly 400 genotyped donors in the Caucasian-associated ancestry cluster.

Regarding this clone: Its antigen remains unknown.

Amplification used 60 Vbeta primers and 13 Jbeta primers. The table came from immunoSEQ multiplex PCR; TCRdb's copy has only in-frame clones and leaves some out. The sample yields around 280,000 clones, approximately 90% seen once. Study observations and caveats: Researchers reported in a later analysis that common viral pathogens appeared linked to several top clusters. In a later analysis, around 18,000 TCR beta sequences were associated with HLA alleles at 0.05 false discovery rate. Per a prior analysis, the majority of TCR beta V segments were productive roughly 90% or roughly 30% of the time.

Germline trimming cut 1 base from V and 8 bases from J; bases unmatched to any gene: 3. CDR1 MNHEY and CDR2 SMNVEV come from the germline V gene (reference sequence). CDR3 size: 13 residues. The source material was PBMCs. The genes are TRBV27 and TRBJ1-1; 8 positions match TRBD1. The sequence came from a woman aged 18-29 years in good health and CMV-seronegative. CDR3 nucleotides: TGTGCCAGCAGTTTATACCCAGGGGGCGAAGCTTTCTTT. It specifies CASSLYPGGEAFF.